This paragraph covers one TCR beta chain sequence. Antigen unknown. The CDR3 extends over 14 amino acids. V was cut by 3 bases and J by 6 bases, with 18 bases left in between. Germline V gene sequence: CDR1 DFQATT, CDR2 SNEGSKA (reference sequence). Unique molecular identifiers were in the cDNA, with template-switch universal primer binding. Using its own MiXCR run on the 5' RACE reads, TCRdb lists one record per CDR3 protein. The sample has a few hundred thousand distinct CDR3 sequences, more than 9.5% seen once. These data are taken from a study of identical twins. Broader study findings: Invariant T cells like MAIT and iNKT could partly confound the zero-insertion analyses.

These data also formed part of another study, on yellow fever vaccine responses in identical twins.

The origin of this receptor is a woman under 30 in good health. The V and J genes are TRBV20-1 and TRBJ2-7; TRBD1 might be the D (5 bases). The sample consisted of memory (CD45RO+) T cells sorted from blood. The CDR3 sequence: CSARRKQAPAEQYF. In DNA, the CDR3 is TGCAGTGCTAGGAGGAAACAGGCCCCCGCCGAGCAGTACTTC.